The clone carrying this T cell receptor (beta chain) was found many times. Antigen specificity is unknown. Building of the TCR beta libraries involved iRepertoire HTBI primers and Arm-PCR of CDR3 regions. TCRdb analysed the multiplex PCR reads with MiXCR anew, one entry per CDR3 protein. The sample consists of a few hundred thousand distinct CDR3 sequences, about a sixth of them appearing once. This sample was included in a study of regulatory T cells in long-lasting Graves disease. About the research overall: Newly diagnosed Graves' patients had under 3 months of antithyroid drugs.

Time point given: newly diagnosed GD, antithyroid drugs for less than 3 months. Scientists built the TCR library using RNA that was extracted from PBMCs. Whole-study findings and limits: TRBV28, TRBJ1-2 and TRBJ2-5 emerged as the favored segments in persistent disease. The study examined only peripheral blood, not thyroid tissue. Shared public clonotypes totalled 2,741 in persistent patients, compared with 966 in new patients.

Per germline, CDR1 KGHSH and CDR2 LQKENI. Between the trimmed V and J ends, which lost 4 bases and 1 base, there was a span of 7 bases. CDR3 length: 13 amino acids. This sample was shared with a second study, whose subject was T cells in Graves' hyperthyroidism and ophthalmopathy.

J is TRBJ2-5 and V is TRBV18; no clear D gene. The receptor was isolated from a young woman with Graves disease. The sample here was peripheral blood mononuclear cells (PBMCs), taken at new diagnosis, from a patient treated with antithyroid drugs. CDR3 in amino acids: CASSLKGQETQYF. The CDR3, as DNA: TGTGCCAGCTCACTAAAGGGCCAAGAGACCCAGTACTTC.